This entry is about one TCR beta chain. The target of this receptor is not known. Per-base quality was not reported, and no clone a single base away is much larger than it. The record originates from a study of blood T cell repertoires in COVID-19 (dated by TCRdb to the early 2020s). About the investigation overall: Samples from collaborators originated in the United States, Italy and Spain and spanned both the acute and convalescent phases of COVID-19. The prospective study material was composed of cDNA or gDNA derived from T cells, B-cell-depleted T cells, or PBMCs. Deeply sampled blood TCRbeta repertoires from subjects exposed to, actively infected with, or recovered from COVID-19 were included in the dataset. The repertoires were made available in a free public database intended to serve as a resource for research on the immune response to SARS-CoV-2. Samples came from the ongoing ImmuneRACE study (first 160 participants) plus 1,254 subjects from 6 global collaborators. A de-identified subject ID, COVID-19 status, age in years and sex were almost always included in the sample metadata. Where available, HLA class I and class II types were taken from metadata supplied by the sample provider and were not determined by assay-based typing.

What the authors observed across the whole study: The amount of clinical and demographic metadata varied by source and participant and was provided uncurated.

The immunoSEQ Assay, a bias-controlled multiplex PCR, was used to amplify TCRbeta CDR3 regions from genomic DNA. The published analysis was carried out like this. Nucleated cell counts per sample were estimated from amplification of reference gene primers within the assay. To quantify the absolute abundance of each unique TCRbeta CDR3 rearrangement, sequence reads were collapsed and filtered. For each sample, productive Simpson clonality was calculated as the square root of Simpson's diversity index across productive rearrangements. The table was pulled from immuneACCESS by TCRdb, which kept in-frame rearrangements only. Such tables lose some clones; where checked, under half of the loss comes from unresolved V genes, and the rest has no known cause. V and J calls and clone size are given by that table; D and trimming were obtained from the DNA. The sample yields 90,000 to 120,000 clones; approximately 81% were counted once. Jointly, the top ten make up around 4.2% of the sample.

V and J are truncated by 5 bases and 5 bases respectively, leaving an intervening sequence of 16 bases. The CDR3 sequence holds 14 residues, the cysteine and phenylalanine included. Here the CDR3 DNA is all that survives: 42 bases in frame from base 1. From a lookup of the germline V gene, CDR1 and CDR2 are SGHRS and YFSETQ. Each collaborating institution followed its own protocols to collect whole blood in K2EDTA tubes. For TCRbeta analysis, collaborators shipped samples in one of three forms: frozen whole blood, isolated PBMCs, or DNA extracted from either of those sample types. Recombination connected TRBV5-1 to TRBJ2-5; the best D guess is TRBD1, with 6 bases matching. The specimen was peripheral blood. This TCR derives from a human donor in a cohort sampled during active COVID-19. The DNA sequence follows: TGCGCCAGCAGTTACAGGGTGGGAGAGGAGACCCAGTACTTC. Its protein reads: CASSYRVGEETQYF.